This TCR beta chain was recovered during a study of stem cell transplantation in POMP-related autoinflammatory disease. At the level of the study: DNA chimerism showed 100% graft donor engraftment of neutrophils and platelets through one year.

Assay: immunoSEQ multiplex PCR; the TCRdb copy retains only in-frame clones and omits some. The table records about 7,800 clones, about 88% of them present only once. The CDR3 loop spans 15 amino acids. Germline CDR1 is MDHEN and CDR2 is SYDVKM. V lost 1 base, J lost 7 bases, and 13 bases lay in between. This clone occurred once. The source was CD8+ T cells from PBMCs, collected after stem cell transplantation. This clonotype was sampled from a human patient with POMP-related autoinflammation and immune dysregulation (PRAID). Some T cells may originate from the graft donor. This chain uses TRBV28 with TRBJ1-4; no reliable D call. The CDR3 region is CASSLSLGRREKLFF. CDR3 DNA sequence: TGTGCCAGCAGTTTATCCCTTGGGAGGCGTGAAAAACTGTTTTTT.